The 18 T cell receptor beta chains below come from one sample, sequenced in a study of technical replicates of blood from a handful of donors. The protocol was immunoSEQ multiplex PCR, while the TCRdb copy is restricted to in-frame clones and leaves out a portion. Of roughly 71,000 clones in the sample, roughly 94% were seen once. The specimen was T cells isolated from PBMCs. All receptors derive from a human donor in good health.

This chain links TRBV7-2 with TRBJ2-1; 8 bases map to TRBD2. In germline, CDR1 is SGHTA, CDR2 FQGNSA. Trimming cost V 4 bases and J 4 bases; bases outside gene matches: 3. The CDR3 loop spans 14 amino acids. CDR3 coding DNA: TGTGCCAGCAGCTATACTAGCGGATACAATGAGCAGTTCTTC. This gives the protein CASSYTSGYNEQFF.

The chain couples TRBV6-1 to TRBJ1-2, with a possible D match to TRBD1 (5 bases). Germline V gene data show CDR1 as MNHNS and CDR2 as SASEGT. The CDR3 runs to 13 residues. Trimming shortened V by 2 bases and J by 2 bases, and 6 bases separated the two germline ends. The CDR3 nucleotides read TGTGCCAGCAGTGAAAGGACAAACTATGGCTACACCTTC. This encodes CASSERTNYGYTF.

The chain couples TRBV25-1 to TRBJ1-1; TRBD1 might be the D (5 bases). Per the germline V gene, CDR1 is MGHDK and CDR2 is SYGVNS. This CDR3 region has 14 residues. V lost 7 bases and J 1 base, leaving 13 bases between the germline ends. The CDR3 sequence is CASNRGGGNTEAFF. CDR3 DNA sequence: TGTGCCAGCAATCGGGGGGGAGGGAACACTGAAGCTTTCTTT.

This sequence joins TRBV21-1 and TRBJ1-4; whether TRBD1, the table's D call, matches the DNA was not checked. TRBV21-1 is termed a pseudogene. CDR3 size: 16 residues. The CDR3 DNA sequence: TGTGCCAGCAGCAAAGATGAACGGGGGACAGCTGAAAAACTGTTTTTT. It translates to CASSKDERGTAEKLFF.

V and J are TRBV6-5 and TRBJ1-1; a weak D match, TRBD1 (5 bases). Trimming left V 6 bases short and J 3 bases short, with 17 bases between. The CDR3 runs 15 residues. From germline, CDR1 is MNHEY and CDR2 SVGAGI. In nucleotides, the CDR3 is TGTGCCAGCAGCCTAAATCGGGGGAAGGACACTGAAGCTTTCTTT. It encodes CASSLNRGKDTEAFF.

The rearrangement uses TRBV27 and TRBJ2-1; TRBD2 matches at 9 bases. There are 16 residues in the CDR3. In germline, CDR1 is MNHEY, CDR2 SMNVEV (reference sequence). With V trimmed by 4 bases and J by 3 bases, 7 bases remained unmatched. CDR3 protein: CASSSLGLANYNEQFF. The CDR3 nucleotides read TGTGCCAGCAGTTCCCTCGGACTAGCGAACTACAATGAGCAGTTCTTC.

This chain links TRBV5-1 with TRBJ2-1, with TRBD2 matching over 11 bases. In germline, CDR1 is SGHRS, CDR2 YFSETQ. This CDR3 contains 16 residues. The V and J ends lost 1 base and 7 bases, in that order; junction bases with no gene match: 7. CDR3 nucleotides: TGCGCCAGCAGCTTGACTAGCGGGAGAAATAGAAATGAGCAGTTCTTC. Translating it yields CASSLTSGRNRNEQFF.

This clone appeared a few times. This sequence joins TRBV18 and TRBJ1-1; no definite D call. The CDR3 length is 15 residues. V was shortened by 3 bases and J by 1 base, with 12 bases between the two germline ends. CDR1 is KGHSH and CDR2 is LQKENI in the germline V gene. CDR3 amino acids: CASSPLQFGNTEAFF. The CDR3 DNA follows: TGTGCCAGCTCACCGTTACAATTTGGGAACACTGAAGCTTTCTTT.

The chain carries TRBV11-2 and TRBJ2-2, with 8 bases identical to TRBD2. Losses at the gene ends were 0 bases for V and 7 bases for J; bases not matched to a gene: 10. CDR3 size: 17 residues. Germline CDR1 SGHAT, CDR2 FQNNGV. The CDR3 DNA sequence: TGTGCCAGCAGCTTAGATATAAAGCGGGAGAGAATCGGGGAGCTGTTTTTT. Translated: CASSLDIKRERIGELFF.

The chain recombines TRBV28 with TRBJ1-3; the D gene is possibly TRBD1 (5 bases). V lost 7 bases and J lost 4, with 17 bases in between. Germline values: CDR1 MDHEN, CDR2 SYDVKM. The CDR3 extends over 15 amino acids. The CDR3 bases are TGTGCCAGCACCCTCGGGGCGGGAACCGGAAACACCATATATTTT. This codes for CASTLGAGTGNTIYF.

V is TRBV30 and J is TRBJ1-1; D is uncertain. V lost 6 bases and J 7 bases, leaving 15 bases between the germline ends. From germline, CDR1 is GTSNPN and CDR2 SVGIG (reference sequence). This CDR3 comprises 12 residues. The CDR3 is CACKRPVDEAFF. CDR3 DNA sequence: TGTGCCTGCAAGCGACCCGTTGATGAAGCTTTCTTT. The complete variable domain, with remaining parts taken from reference TRBV30 and TRBJ1-1, reads SQTIHQWPATLVQPVGSPLSLECTVEGTSNPNLYWYRQAAGRGLQLLFYSVGIGQISSEVPQNLSASRPQDRQFILSSKKLLLSDSGFYLCACKRPVDEAFFGQGTRLTVV.

This clone was seen only a few times. The V call is TRBV5-1, the J call TRBJ1-1; D is undetermined. V was clipped by 0 bases and J by 10 bases, with 10 bases between them. CDR1 is SGHRS and CDR2 is YFSETQ in the germline V gene. CDR3 length: 12 residues. DNA of the CDR3: TGCGCCAGCAGCTTGGAAAACTCGCGAGCTTTCTTT. This gives the protein CASSLENSRAFF.

V gene TRBV9 combines with J gene TRBJ1-4; D call uncertain. Germline V lookup: CDR1 SGDLS, CDR2 YYNGEE. V was trimmed by 4 bases and J by 5 bases, leaving 15 bases between them. The CDR3 is 15 amino acids. As DNA, the CDR3 is TGTGCCAGCAGCCCGGAAGCGAGAACCAATGAAAAACTGTTTTTT. Encoded protein: CASSPEARTNEKLFF.

The chain is built from TRBV5-8 and TRBJ1-1; 10 nucleotides align to TRBD1. Germline CDR1 reads SGHTS; CDR2 reads YDEGEE. The J segment lost 10 bases and the V segment lost 6 bases, leaving 12 bases of the junction unmatched. The CDR3 sequence is 14 residues long. The CDR3 loop is CASKAPGQGNRAFF. CDR3 sequence (DNA): TGTGCCAGCAAGGCCCCGGGACAGGGGAACCGAGCTTTCTTT. The complete variable domain, with remaining parts taken from reference TRBV5-8 and TRBJ1-1, reads EAGVTQSPTHLIKTRGQQATLRCSPISGHTSVYWYQQALGLGLQFLLWYDEGEERNRGNFPPRFSGRQFPNYSSELNVNALELEDSALYLCASKAPGQGNRAFFGQGTRLTVV.

This clone has only one observation. The V call is TRBV5-1, the J call TRBJ2-7, with 7 positions matching TRBD2. The CDR3 covers 15 residues. Germline CDR1 SGHRS, CDR2 YFSETQ. The junction had 5 bases not matched to a gene; V was cut back by 1 base and J by 1 base. As DNA, the CDR3 is TGCGCCAGCAGCTTGACTGGGGAGGGTTCCTACGAGCAGTACTTC. This codes for CASSLTGEGSYEQYF.

This clone was seen a single time. This chain uses TRBV5-1 with TRBJ1-1; the D gene is possibly TRBD1 (5 bases). Trimming took 3 bases from V and 2 from J, leaving 11 bases between them. Germline-derived CDR1 and CDR2 are SGHRS and YFSETQ. The CDR3 sequence is 14 residues long. For the CDR3, the DNA is TGCGCCAGCAGCTACAACCAGGGTAACACTGAAGCTTTCTTT. As protein: CASSYNQGNTEAFF.

The V and J genes are TRBV7-8 and TRBJ2-5, with a weak D call TRBD1 (7 bases). The CDR3 loop spans 15 amino acids. From germline, CDR1 is SGHVS and CDR2 FQNEAQ. V gave up 0 bases and J gave up 2 bases, with 10 bases separating them. CDR3 in DNA: TGTGCCAGCAGCTTAGCCCCAGGGGGGCAAGAGACCCAGTACTTC. Amino acid sequence: CASSLAPGGQETQYF. Drawing the rest from reference TRBV7-8 and TRBJ2-5, the complete variable domain is GAGVSQSPRYKVAKRGQDVALRCDPISGHVSLFWYQQALGQGPEFLTYFQNEAQLDKSGLPSDRFFAERPEGSVSTLKIQRTQQEDSAVYLCASSLAPGGQETQYFGPGTRLLVL.

V usage is TRBV29-1 and J usage is TRBJ2-5, with D perhaps TRBD2 (8 bases). This CDR3 is 14 amino acids long. The germline V and J ends were trimmed by 6 bases and 4 bases, with 18 bases remaining between them. Germline V gives CDR1 SQVTM, CDR2 ANQGSEA. CDR3 sequence (DNA): TGCAGCGTGGGACTAGATAGGGGGCTAGAGACCCAGTACTTC. This sequence encodes CSVGLDRGLETQYF.